This TCR beta chain was recorded in a study of T cells after yellow fever vaccination. Findings and limits, study-wide: Faster peaking, at day 5 versus 15, marked a secondary response that was weaker. Abundant bulk-derived clonotypes could contaminate FACS-sorted repertoires.

5'RACE template switching added a universal primer site and UMIs to TCR cDNA. Each CDR3 protein is one row after TCRdb ran MiXCR on the 5' RACE reads. Among 450,000 to 650,000 distinct CDR3 sequences listed, roughly a fifth were seen once. This clonotype appeared a few times. Its target is not known. The CDR3 spans 16 residues. The ends were cut back, 5 bases at V and 4 bases at J, with 20 bases in the middle. Germline CDR1 and CDR2: SEHNR and FQNEAQ (reference sequence). This sequence joins TRBV7-9 and TRBJ2-5; D remains unclear. The sequences come from PBMCs, collected 21 days after the first yellow fever vaccination. This clonotype was sampled from a man younger than 35 who received the YFV17D yellow fever vaccine. The CDR3: CASSRLRGLGGETQYF. CDR3 nucleotide sequence: TGTGCCAGCAGCCGTCTCCGCGGCTTGGGTGGAGAGACCCAGTACTTC.